This T cell receptor (beta chain) stems from a study of cytomegalovirus exposure and HLA in healthy donors. General study points: Association with HLA alleles at 0.05 false discovery rate was found for 15,000 to 20,000 TCR beta sequences in a later analysis. A later analysis linked a missense DCLRE1C variant to TCR beta V- and J-gene trimming. Cytomegalovirus status, reportedly, was diagnosed with high specificity and sensitivity by the classifier. Segments of the TCR beta V type were, in most cases, productive about 87% or about 30% of the time in an earlier analysis.

Primers: 60 Vbeta forward and 13 Jbeta reverse. TCRdb's table, derived via immunoSEQ multiplex PCR, lists solely in-frame clones and lacks some. The profile shows about 160,000 clones, nearly 80% of them singletons. V dropped 0 bases and J dropped 3 bases, with 8 bases sitting between them. The CDR3 length is 14 residues. The germline V gene encodes CDR1 MNHNY and CDR2 SVGAGI (reference sequence). As for this clone: The antigen is not known.

The material sequenced was PBMCs. The receptor's source is a woman aged 40 to 55 in good health and CMV-seronegative. The V call is TRBV6-6, the J call TRBJ1-2; D gene unclear. The CDR3 protein is CASSYSASDYGYTF. The CDR3 DNA reads as TGTGCCAGCAGTTACTCGGCTTCTGACTATGGCTACACCTTC.